These 15 T cell receptor beta chains came from one sample sequenced in a study of CD8+CD57+ T cells in acquired aplastic anemia. Sequencing was done on patients that had shown CD8+CD57+ cell expansion by flow cytometry. Genomic DNA served as template for TCR beta VDJ and CDR3 profiling. One entry per CDR3 protein, called by TCRdb with MiXCR from the reads. The data hold about 180,000 distinct CDR3 sequences, with around 48% observed a single time. Material: sorted CD4+, CD8+, or CD8+CD57+ T cells (not recorded which) from PBMCs. The origin of the receptors is a human donor with aplastic anemia.

On this clonotype itself: The junction departs from the called germline gene at one end, perhaps through a read error. This chain connects TRBV10-3 to TRBJ2-3; TRBD1 might be the D (5 bases). There are 12 residues in the CDR3. Germline CDR1 and CDR2: ENHRY and SYGVKD. CDR3 residues: CAFSGAADTQYF. The CDR3 DNA sequence: TGTGCCTTCAGTGGGGCGGCAGATACGCAGTATTTT.

This clonotype was observed many times. The chain joins TRBV6-1 to TRBJ2-3; D unclear. CDR3 length: 15 residues. Germline CDR1 MNHNS, CDR2 SASEGT. V lost 7 bases and J 1 base, leaving 15 bases between the germline ends. DNA for the CDR3: TGTGCCAGCAACTTGGTAAGGGTAGGCACAGATACGCAGTATTTT. Translated, it gives CASNLVRVGTDTQYF.

There are many counts of this clonotype. The chain carries TRBV4-2 and TRBJ2-3, with 9 bases fitting TRBD1. The CDR3 spans 17 residues. The V segment lost 2 bases and the J segment 3 bases; nucleotides outside the gene matches: 9. Germline loops: CDR1 LGHNA, CDR2 YNFKEQ. This chain's CDR3 is CASSQSSQGARTDTQYF. DNA of the CDR3: TGTGCCAGCAGCCAATCATCACAGGGGGCGCGAACAGATACGCAGTATTTT.

There are many counts of this clonotype. The rearrangement uses TRBV12-3 or TRBV12-4 and TRBJ2-1; 14 bases fit TRBD2. The junction had 0 bases not matched to a gene; V was cut back by 4 bases and J by 4 bases. This CDR3 region has 15 residues. This chain's CDR3 is CASSWTSGRYNEQFF. CDR3 in DNA: TGTGCCAGCAGTTGGACTAGCGGGAGGTACAATGAGCAGTTCTTC.

This clonotype was counted only a few times. This sequence joins TRBV25-1 and TRBJ1-6, with no clear D. The CDR3 is 14 amino acids. V was clipped by 1 base and J by 8 bases, with 9 bases between them. Per germline, CDR1 MGHDK and CDR2 SYGVNS. Here the CDR3 reads CASSESDPYSPLHF. The CDR3 nucleotides read TGTGCCAGCAGTGAATCCGACCCGTATTCACCCCTCCACTTT.

The chain recombines TRBV18 with TRBJ2-3; TRBD2 agrees at 14 bases. With V trimmed by 5 bases and J by 1 base, 8 bases remained unmatched. CDR1 is KGHSH, CDR2 LQKENI, per germline. This CDR3 region has 18 residues. The CDR3 here is CASSTTSGRATGTDTQYF. The CDR3 DNA follows: TGTGCCAGCTCAACGACTAGCGGGAGGGCCACAGGCACAGATACGCAGTATTTT.

This clonotype was observed many times. The chain is built from TRBV6-5 and TRBJ1-6; 9 bases map to TRBD1. V lost 1 base, J lost 9 bases, and 4 bases stayed unmatched. The CDR3 loop spans 15 amino acids. Per germline, CDR1 MNHEY and CDR2 SVGAGI. The CDR3 protein is CASSYFGGQGSPLHF. CDR3 coding DNA: TGTGCCAGCAGTTACTTTGGGGGACAGGGTTCACCCCTCCACTTT.

This CDR3 reads CASSFWQGAYNEQFF. Here the CDR3 DNA reads TGCGCCAGCAGCTTTTGGCAGGGGGCCTACAATGAGCAGTTCTTC. The chain joins TRBV5-1 to TRBJ2-1, with 7 bases matching TRBD1. This CDR3 comprises 15 residues. The ends lost 2 bases at V and 2 bases at J; junction bases unmatched: 4. Germline V CDR1 and CDR2: SGHRS, YFSETQ.

CDR3 sequence: CAISESELAGEELFF. CDR3 DNA: TGTGCCATCAGTGAGTCGGAATTAGCGGGAGAGGAGCTGTTTTTT. The genes are TRBV10-3 and TRBJ2-2; 9 bases fit TRBD2. The CDR3 extends over 15 amino acids. From germline, CDR1 is ENHRY and CDR2 SYGVKD. J lost 10 bases, V lost 0 bases, and 6 bases had no gene match.

There are many counts of this clonotype. The chain combines TRBV19 with TRBJ1-2, with a possible D match to TRBD1 (5 bases). V was trimmed by 8 bases and J by 6 bases, leaving 16 bases between them. This CDR3 region has 13 residues. Germline-derived CDR1 and CDR2 are LNHDA and SQIVND (reference sequence). Written as DNA, the CDR3 is TGTGCCAGTGGTAGACAGTACGCCAATGGCTACACCTTC. It codes for CASGRQYANGYTF.

This clonotype was seen ten or more times. V usage is TRBV20-1 and J usage is TRBJ2-3, with TRBD2 matching 9 bases. Per the germline V gene, CDR1 is DFQATT and CDR2 is SNEGSKA (reference sequence). V was pared by 5 bases and J by 5 bases, with 8 bases of the junction left unmatched. The CDR3 has 14 amino acids. CDR3 sequence reads: CSARKGLAQDTQYF. CDR3 nucleotides: TGCAGTGCTCGAAAGGGACTAGCACAAGATACGCAGTATTTT.

For the CDR3, the DNA is TGTGCCAGCAGTTTCCGATCACCCCTCCACTTT. It encodes CASSFRSPLHF. The chain is built from TRBV28 and TRBJ1-6; no clear D. V was shortened by 3 bases and J by 10 bases, with 4 bases between the two germline ends. Germline V gene lookup returns CDR1 MDHEN and CDR2 SYDVKM. CDR3 length: 11 amino acids.

V and J are TRBV7-8 and TRBJ1-1, with unresolved D. Looked up from germline, CDR1 is SGHVS and CDR2 is FQNEAQ. Trimming cost V 7 bases and J 0 bases, with 9 bases left between them. This CDR3 is built from 13 residues. CDR3 nucleotides: TGTGCCAGCATATTAAATTTGAACACTGAAGCTTTCTTT. Translating gives CASILNLNTEAFF.

The rearrangement joins TRBV20-1 to TRBJ1-1; D is ambiguous. Per the germline V gene, CDR1 is DFQATT and CDR2 is SNEGSKA (reference sequence). Trimming shortened V by 8 bases and J by 1 base, and 11 bases separated the two germline ends. The length of the CDR3 is 12 residues. The CDR3 DNA follows: TGCAGTACCCAACGGGGGAACACTGAAGCTTTCTTT. It yields the protein CSTQRGNTEAFF.

This clonotype was observed once. The gene calls are TRBV7-3 and TRBJ1-2, with D uncertain. V lost 8 bases and J 0 bases, leaving 13 bases between the germline ends. CDR3 length equals 14 residues. Germline lookup yields CDR1 SGHTA and CDR2 FQGTGA. The CDR3 DNA sequence: TGTGCCAGCGGTGGCGCGGGGACTAACTATGGCTACACCTTC. It translates to CASGGAGTNYGYTF.